This T cell receptor (beta chain) was sequenced in a study of T cell repertoires in cytomegalovirus infection. In the study overall: Used in the study were CMV epitopes, some recently identified and HLA-C-restricted, others well-studied and HLA-B-restricted. CMV infection and matching HLA type were both indicated by public TCR beta signatures. Study findings and constraints: Ex vivo responses were dominated by HLA-C-restricted CMV-specific TCR beta clonotypes. Public TCR beta family frequency separated CMV-and-HLA carriers, including in an independent cohort.

The CDR3 extends over 14 amino acids. V dropped 3 bases and J dropped 3 bases, with 7 bases sitting between them. Germline V lookup: CDR1 KGHDR, CDR2 SFDVKD. TCRdb analysed the reads with MiXCR anew, one entry per CDR3 protein. The sample shows 110,000 or so distinct CDR3 sequences, 30% to 35% of them seen only once. Concerning this clonotype: The antigen remains unidentified.

The TCR sequence derives from a human donor in good health (CMV status not recorded). Some clones in this sample may be carry-over from other donors' samples. This sequence joins TRBV24-1 and TRBJ2-2, with D hard to call. Sample: CD8+ T cells from cultured PBMCs, taken from culture after CMV antigen stimulation. CDR3 nucleotides: TGTGCCACCAGTGATCACAGTGACACCGGGGAGCTGTTTTTT. This sequence encodes CATSDHSDTGELFF.